The rows below give T cell receptor beta chains drawn from one sample of a study of T-cell reconstitution after alpha-beta-depleted transplantation in children. TCRdb re-called the PCR reads with MiXCR, one entry per CDR3 protein. The sample consists of 700,000 to 850,000 distinct CDR3 sequences, roughly 16% of them appearing once. The material sequenced was PBMCs, mostly from graft donor cells, taken 360 days after TCRalphabeta/CD19-depleted stem cell transplant. These receptors all come from a male patient younger than 18 who had a stem cell transplant for acute lymphoblastic leukemia, so the T cells may come from the graft donor. Both conserved end residues are part of each CDR3. D genes are given only for firm matches. Expanded clones are given a class, and other clones once, few, many or no size at all.

NA,TRBJ2-1,TRBV7-9,few,CASSLIALARGNEQFF,TGTGCCAGCAGCTTAATCGCGCTAGCAAGGGGCAATGAGCAGTTCTTC
NA,TRBJ2-5,TRBV18,few,CASSGRDSERTQYF,TGTGCCAGCTCCGGACGGGATTCCGAAAGGACCCAGTACTTC
TRBD2,TRBJ2-1,TRBV12-3/TRBV12-4,NA,CASSQLSALLTSGRKSEQFF,TGTGCCAGCAGCCAATTGTCGGCCCTTCTGACTAGCGGGAGAAAGAGTGAGCAGTTCTTC
TRBD1,TRBJ2-1,TRBV24-1,few,CATSDSDFGTGYNEQFF,TGTGCCACCAGTGATTCCGACTTCGGGACAGGGTACAATGAGCAGTTCTTC
NA,TRBJ2-1,TRBV21-1,few,CASSRTPLAGVDNEQFF,TGTGCCAGCAGCAGGACCCCCCTAGCGGGTGTAGACAATGAGCAGTTCTTC
TRBD2,TRBJ2-1,TRBV20-1,few,CSARVRLAGDYNEQFF,TGCAGTGCTAGAGTTAGACTAGCGGGAGACTACAATGAGCAGTTCTTC
NA,TRBJ2-7,TRBV4-1,NA,CASSQPGAYEQYF,TGTGCCAGCAGCCAACCCGGAGCCTACGAGCAGTACTTC
NA,TRBJ1-2,TRBV20-1,NA,CSARARPSDYGYTF,TGCAGTGCTAGAGCTCGGCCTTCAGACTATGGCTACACCTTC
TRBD2,TRBJ2-1,TRBV5-6,NA,CASSLPSGSAYNEQFF,TGTGCCAGCAGCTTACCGAGCGGGAGCGCATACAATGAGCAGTTCTTC
NA,TRBJ2-6,TRBV25-1,few,CASSESRGANVLTF,TGTGCCAGCAGTGAATCCCGTGGGGCCAACGTCCTGACTTTC
NA,TRBJ1-1,TRBV13,NA,CASSFSPPGQEAFF,TGTGCCAGCAGCTTTAGTCCCCCCGGACAAGAGGCTTTCTTT
NA,TRBJ2-4,TRBV12-3/TRBV12-4,few,CASSLVGLKNIQYF,TGTGCCAGCAGCCTGGTCGGTCTCAAAAACATTCAGTACTTC
TRBD2,TRBJ2-2,TRBV11-2,NA,CATQTGLAYTGELFF,TGTGCCACCCAGACGGGACTAGCCTACACCGGGGAGCTGTTTTTT
NA,TRBJ2-2,TRBV5-5,few,CASSLYPRGRTGELFF,TGTGCCAGCAGCTTGTACCCAAGGGGGAGGACCGGGGAGCTGTTTTTT
NA,TRBJ1-2,TRBV15,NA,CATSRVSVIGHSPLDYGYTF,TGTGCCACCAGCAGAGTTTCGGTAATAGGGCACTCTCCATTGGACTATGGCTACACCTTC
NA,TRBJ2-1,TRBV27,few,CASSLNINNEQFF,TGTGCCAGCAGTTTGAACATCAACAATGAGCAGTTCTTC
NA,TRBJ1-3,TRBV4-1,few,CASSQDRPDRSGNTIYF,TGCGCCAGCAGCCAAGATAGACCGGACCGCTCTGGAAACACCATATATTTT
NA,TRBJ2-3,TRBV12-5,many,CASGLSADTQYF,TGTGCTAGTGGTTTGTCGGCAGATACGCAGTATTTT
NA,TRBJ2-7,TRBV7-9,few,CASSPLRVGYEQYF,TGTGCCAGCAGCCCCCTGCGGGTGGGCTACGAGCAGTACTTC
TRBD2,TRBJ2-3,TRBV6-5,few,CASSYTRSSGSTDTQYF,TGTGCCAGCAGTTACACCCGATCTAGCGGTAGCACAGATACGCAGTATTTT
TRBD2,TRBJ2-1,TRBV7-6,few,CASSLGARGGPYNEQFF,TGTGCCAGCAGCTTAGGGGCAAGGGGAGGGCCCTACAATGAGCAGTTCTTC
TRBD2,TRBJ2-5,TRBV5-1,NA,CASSLGASGRMYQETQYF,TGCGCCAGCAGCTTGGGGGCTAGCGGGAGGATGTACCAAGAGACCCAGTACTTC
NA,TRBJ2-7,TRBV5-6,NA,CASSLAYSTYEQYF,TGTGCCAGCAGCTTGGCCTACTCAACCTACGAGCAGTACTTC
NA,TRBJ2-1,TRBV13,NA,CASSLDPNEQFF,TGTGCCAGCAGCTTAGATCCTAATGAGCAGTTCTTC
NA,TRBJ2-7,TRBV18,NA,CASSPVMDLGYEQYF,TGTGCCAGCTCACCAGTCATGGATTTGGGGTACGAGCAGTACTTC
NA,TRBJ1-1,TRBV2,NA,CASFILNTEAFF,TGTGCCAGCTTCATTTTGAACACTGAAGCTTTCTTT
NA,TRBJ2-5,TRBV5-1,many,CASSLHPRETQYF,TGCGCCAGCAGCCTCCATCCCCGTGAGACCCAGTACTTC
NA,TRBJ2-5,TRBV25-1,NA,CASSEFQGTQETQYF,TGTGCCAGCAGTGAATTTCAGGGGACCCAAGAGACCCAGTACTTC
TRBD2,TRBJ2-1,TRBV7-2,NA,CASRAPRGGRFDEQFF,TGTGCCAGCAGGGCCCCTCGGGGCGGGAGATTTGATGAGCAGTTCTTC
NA,TRBJ2-3,TRBV6-5,few,CASSYSTGGRTDTQYF,TGTGCCAGCAGTTACTCGACGGGTGGACGCACAGATACGCAGTATTTT
NA,TRBJ2-3,TRBV19,few,CASSKDYRGYF,TGTGCCAGTAGTAAGGACTACCGAGGGTATTTT
NA,TRBJ1-4,TRBV2,NA,CASRGYPGRANEKLFF,TGTGCCAGCAGAGGTTATCCGGGCCGGGCTAATGAAAAACTGTTTTTT
NA,TRBJ2-7,TRBV5-1,few,CASSLVALAPRRPYEQYF,TGCGCCAGCAGCTTGGTCGCTTTAGCGCCAAGACGGCCCTACGAGCAGTACTTC
NA,TRBJ1-5,TRBV10-3,few,CAISDRRGSNQPQHF,TGTGCCATCAGTGATCGCAGGGGTAGCAATCAGCCCCAGCATTTT
TRBD2,TRBJ2-1,TRBV11-3,NA,CASSLGGGGTYNKQFF,TGTGCCAGCAGCTTAGGGGGGGGTGGGACCTACAATAAGCAGTTCTTC
NA,TRBJ1-1,TRBV20-1,NA,CSARGQRGTEAFF,TGCAGTGCTAGAGGACAGCGGGGCACTGAAGCTTTCTTT
TRBD2,TRBJ2-7,TRBV12-3/TRBV12-4,many,CASTKAGLATDEQYF,TGTGCCAGCACCAAAGCGGGACTAGCGACTGATGAGCAGTACTTC
NA,TRBJ1-5,TRBV12-3/TRBV12-4,NA,CASSFQGFSNQPQHF,TGTGCCAGCAGTTTTCAGGGATTTAGCAATCAGCCCCAGCATTTT
NA,TRBJ2-7,TRBV4-1,NA,CASSQVPLRSYEQYF,TGCGCCAGCAGCCAAGTCCCCCTACGCTCCTACGAGCAGTACTTC
TRBD1,TRBJ1-1,TRBV5-1,few,CASSLTGARGMNTEAFF,TGCGCCAGCAGCTTGACAGGGGCGAGAGGAATGAACACTGAAGCTTTCTTT
NA,TRBJ2-2,TRBV5-1,NA,CASSWIAGSTGELFF,TGCGCCAGCAGCTGGATTGCGGGATCCACCGGGGAGCTGTTTTTT
TRBD2,TRBJ2-1,TRBV5-1,NA,CASSSLAGLANEQFF,TGCGCCAGCAGCTCCCTAGCGGGATTAGCGAATGAGCAGTTCTTC
NA,TRBJ2-5,TRBV5-4,NA,CASSLGRDTQETQYF,TGTGCCAGCAGCTTGGGGCGGGACACCCAAGAGACCCAGTACTTC
TRBD2,TRBJ2-1,TRBV18,NA,CASSPWIAGSYNEQFF,TGTGCCAGCTCACCATGGATAGCGGGAAGCTACAATGAGCAGTTCTTC
TRBD2,TRBJ2-1,TRBV20-1,few,CSARFSGRAWNYEQFF,TGCAGTGCTAGGTTTAGCGGGAGGGCCTGGAACTATGAGCAGTTCTTC
TRBD1,TRBJ1-1,TRBV11-2,NA,CASSLTTGATNTEAFF,TGTGCCAGCAGCCTTACGACAGGGGCGACGAACACTGAAGCTTTCTTT
NA,TRBJ2-7,TRBV5-1,few,CASSFRGNDGEQYF,TGCGCCAGCAGCTTTAGAGGGAACGATGGCGAGCAGTACTTC
NA,TRBJ2-1,TRBV6-1,NA,CASSALGRYQGNEQFF,TGTGCCAGCAGTGCCTTGGGGAGGTACCAGGGCAATGAGCAGTTCTTC
NA,TRBJ2-5,TRBV4-2,NA,CASSHDDGTQYF,TGTGCCAGCAGCCATGACGACGGTACCCAGTACTTC
NA,TRBJ2-3,TRBV7-3,NA,CASSGLRSDTRYF,TGTGCCAGCAGCGGCTTACGGTCGGATACGCGGTATTTT
NA,TRBJ2-1,TRBV7-2,many,CASSIKRTETQFF,TGTGCCAGCAGCATTAAACGAACCGAGACTCAGTTCTTC
NA,TRBJ2-3,TRBV2,NA,CASSPWTEDTQYF,TGTGCCAGCAGTCCTTGGACAGAAGATACGCAGTATTTT
TRBD1,TRBJ1-4,TRBV18,NA,CASSPMGQDNEKLFF,TGTGCCAGCTCACCAATGGGACAGGATAATGAAAAACTGTTTTTT
NA,TRBJ2-3,TRBV5-1,few,CASSYRTASTDTQYF,TGCGCCAGCAGCTACAGGACAGCCAGCACAGATACGCAGTATTTT
TRBD1,TRBJ1-1,TRBV29-1,many,CSVARTGRTEAFF,TGCAGCGTTGCTCGGACAGGGAGGACTGAAGCTTTCTTT